Shown below are 2 T cell receptor beta chains from a single sample sequenced in a study of T-cell memory formation after mild COVID-19. One entry per CDR3 protein results from TCRdb running MiXCR on the 5' RACE reads. The sample has about 68,000 distinct CDR3 sequences; 15% to 20% are singletons. The sequenced sample consisted of PBMCs or a T cell subset sorted from them (not recorded which). The source of these receptors is an adult woman who had mild COVID-19 (a few samples of this study predate the infection). Cell type and time point are not known.

There are a few counts of this clonotype. This chain links TRBV7-9 with TRBJ1-2; no reliable D call. CDR1 and CDR2 from the germline V gene are SEHNR and FQNEAQ (reference sequence). This CDR3 spans 14 amino acids. V shed 4 bases and J shed 8 bases, with 17 bases lying between them. The CDR3: CASSSQPGDWGYTF. The CDR3 nucleotides are TGTGCCAGCAGCTCCCAGCCGGGAGACTGGGGCTACACCTTC.

This clonotype was seen a handful of times. V gene TRBV5-1 combines with J gene TRBJ1-1; perhaps TRBD1 as D (5 bases). Per germline, CDR1 SGHRS and CDR2 YFSETQ. CDR3 length: 16 residues. Trimming stripped 2 bases from V and 4 bases from J, with 18 bases between. CDR3: CASSFFSGGEFTEAFF. DNA of the CDR3: TGCGCCAGCAGCTTTTTCTCCGGGGGTGAGTTCACTGAAGCTTTCTTT.